Shown below are 11 T cell receptor beta chains from a single sample sequenced in a study of OX40 agonist ivuxolimab in advanced cancers. The method was immunoSEQ multiplex PCR; TCRdb's version includes in-frame clones alone and lacks a portion of them. Found here are about 45,000 clones, around 80% of them singletons; the top ten hold roughly 5%. Source: CD4+ or CD8+ T cells sorted from blood, taken in a trial of the OX40 agonist ivuxolimab. These receptors were collected from an adult with an advanced solid tumor such as melanoma, head and neck, liver or kidney cancer.

This clone was detected only a few times. This rearrangement joins TRBV27 to TRBJ1-2; tentative D call: TRBD1 (6 bases). V lost 4 bases and J lost 7, with 16 bases in between. Germline CDR1 is MNHEY and CDR2 is SMNVEV (reference sequence). This CDR3 region has 14 residues. The CDR3 reads CASSSDYRVPGYTF. In nucleotides, the CDR3 is TGTGCCAGCAGTTCCGATTACAGGGTCCCTGGCTACACCTTC.

V gene TRBV11-3 combines with J gene TRBJ2-2; D is perhaps TRBD2 (5 bases). V was clipped by 5 bases and J by 5 bases, with 12 bases between them. This CDR3 comprises 14 residues. Germline CDR1 reads SGHNT; CDR2 reads YENEEA. The CDR3 nucleotides are TGTGCCAGCAGCCTCCAATCGGGGACCGGGGAGCTGTTTTTT. This codes for CASSLQSGTGELFF.

The J gene is TRBJ2-1, the V gene TRBV2, with D perhaps matching TRBD2 (7 bases). From germline, CDR1 is SNHLY and CDR2 FYNNEI. V lost 8 bases to trimming and J lost 2 bases, with 16 bases between them. The CDR3 consists of 15 residues. The DNA for the CDR3 is TGTGCCAGCCCCCGGGGGGCGAATCCCTACAATGAGCAGTTCTTC. Its translation is CASPRGANPYNEQFF.

The table lists this clone with a few counts. The V call is TRBV30, the J call TRBJ1-1; 7 bases match TRBD1. Germline V gene lookup returns CDR1 GTSNPN and CDR2 SVGIG (reference sequence). The V and J ends lost 2 bases and 5 bases, in that order; junction bases with no gene match: 8. The CDR3 loop spans 14 amino acids. The CDR3 DNA reads as TGTGCCTGGAGTTGGAGGGCAGGGGGGACTGAAGCTTTCTTT. Amino acids: CAWSWRAGGTEAFF.

The chain recombines TRBV20-1 with TRBJ1-2; D gene unclear. Trimming pared 4 bases from V and 4 bases from J, leaving 7 bases between. The CDR3 totals 11 residues. Germline V gene data show CDR1 as DFQATT and CDR2 as SNEGSKA (reference sequence). This chain's CDR3 is CSAKTIYGYTF. CDR3 sequence (DNA): TGCAGTGCTAAAACAATCTATGGCTACACCTTC.

This clone was detected once. This chain links TRBV9 with TRBJ2-3; no reliable D call. There are 12 residues in the CDR3. Germline values: CDR1 SGDLS, CDR2 YYNGEE. Trimming took off 0 bases at V and 6 bases at J, with 5 bases between the two ends. CDR3 DNA sequence: TGTGCCAGCAGCGTAGATCGGGATACGCAGTATTTT. Its translation: CASSVDRDTQYF.

The chain joins TRBV6-1 to TRBJ2-7; D might be TRBD1 (6 bases). Germline V CDR1 and CDR2: MNHNS, SASEGT. The CDR3 length is 15 residues. V was clipped by 2 bases and J by 6 bases, with 17 bases between them. CDR3 nucleotides: TGTGCCAGCAGTGAACTGACAGGTGGGAAACTCGAGCAGTACTTC. Its protein is CASSELTGGKLEQYF.

The chain links TRBV28 to TRBJ2-4, with TRBD1 identical over 7 bases. The CDR3 sequence is 17 residues long. The V gene's germline CDR1 is MDHEN and CDR2 SYDVKM. V lost 3 bases and J lost 9; bases outside the gene matches: 17. The CDR3 loop reads CASSLGAGGPIRRIQYF. CDR3 sequence (DNA): TGTGCCAGCAGTTTGGGGGCAGGGGGACCCATCAGGCGCATTCAGTACTTC.

The J gene is TRBJ2-7, the V gene TRBV28; 7 bases fit TRBD2. CDR1 MDHEN and CDR2 SYDVKM come from the germline V gene. Losses at the gene ends were 4 bases for V and 7 bases for J; bases not matched to a gene: 13. The CDR3 is 15 residues long. The CDR3 spells CASSSGLTGGREQYF. CDR3 DNA: TGTGCCAGCAGTTCTGGACTAACGGGGGGTCGGGAGCAGTACTTC.

The rearrangement links TRBV6-1 to TRBJ2-1; 13 bases are a match to TRBD2. This CDR3 region has 15 residues. With 3 bases clipped from V and 9 bases from J, the junction kept 5 bases outside the gene matches. Germline V CDR1 and CDR2: MNHNS, SASEGT. The CDR3 protein is CASSESTSGRPEQFF. The CDR3 DNA reads TGTGCCAGCAGTGAGTCGACTAGCGGGAGGCCTGAGCAGTTCTTC.

The chain is built from TRBV30 and TRBJ1-4, with D unclear. The CDR3 contains 13 residues. Looked up from germline, CDR1 is GTSNPN and CDR2 is SVGIG (reference sequence). Trimming removed 5 bases at V and 7 bases at J, with 14 bases between. The CDR3 sequence is CAWAGGRGEKLFF. CDR3 DNA sequence: TGTGCCTGGGCCGGTGGCCGGGGTGAAAAACTGTTTTTT.